Listed here are 5 T cell receptor beta chains from one sample, sequenced in a study of persistence of HIV-infected CD4 T cells. The stimulus was lysate of CMV-infected fibroblasts, approximately 9.6 ug/mL. CD40L/CD69 double-negative CD45RO-high memory CD4+ T cells were collected. What these receptors recognize is not known. The immunoSEQ assay was version 4, run in survey mode. The assay was immunoSEQ multiplex PCR, and TCRdb's table has in-frame clones only and misses some. The sample lists tens of thousands of clones; 75% to 85% were seen once. The material was CD4+ T cells sorted from PBMCs after roughly 18-hour stimulation, obtained from a patient who received antiretroviral therapy. The origin of the receptors is an adult man with HIV who was CMV-seropositive.

The chain recombines TRBV21-1 with TRBJ2-7. TRBV21-1 is reported as a pseudogene. The CDR3 is made up of 14 amino acids. CDR3 residues: CASSKSGPSYEQYF. The CDR3 nucleotides are TGTGCCAGCAGCAAATCGGGACCCTCCTACGAGCAGTACTTC.

The V call is TRBV6-2 or TRBV6-3, the J call TRBJ2-2; 10 bases fit TRBD2. The CDR3 length is 15 residues. The ends lost 2 bases at V and 7 bases at J; junction bases unmatched: 4. Germline lookup yields CDR1 MNHEY and CDR2 SVGEGT. The CDR3 sequence is CASSYRAGGFGELFF. The CDR3 region has the DNA TGTGCCAGCAGTTACAGAGCGGGAGGGTTCGGGGAGCTGTTTTTT.

A single count supports this clone. V gene TRBV6-2 or TRBV6-3 combines with J gene TRBJ1-2; D remains ambiguous. With 2 bases removed from V and 0 bases from J, the gap between germline ends came to 7 bases. The CDR3 is 14 amino acids. Per the germline V gene, CDR1 is MNHEY and CDR2 is SVGEGT. CDR3 nucleotide sequence: TGTGCCAGCAGTTACCACACAACTAACTATGGCTACACCTTC. Translating it yields CASSYHTTNYGYTF.

The rearrangement joins TRBV5-1 to TRBJ2-2; either TRBD1 or TRBD2 may fit D (5 bases each). Germline V CDR1 and CDR2: SGHRS, YFSETQ. Trimming removed 2 bases at V and 2 bases at J, with 7 bases between. The CDR3 loop spans 14 amino acids. The DNA for the CDR3 is TGCGCCAGCAGCTTCGGGGCCAACACCGGGGAGCTGTTTTTT. It specifies CASSFGANTGELFF.

This chain connects TRBV11-3 to TRBJ1-1; a possible D gene is TRBD1 (5 bases). Trimming removed 5 bases at V and 8 bases at J, with 15 bases between. Germline-derived CDR1 and CDR2 are SGHNT and YENEEA. This CDR3 has 13 residues. In DNA form, the CDR3 reads TGTGCCAGCAGCCCCCGCGGGGGAAGGGAAGCTTTCTTT. It encodes CASSPRGGREAFF.